This T cell receptor (beta chain) was found in a study of CD8+CD57+ T cells in acquired aplastic anemia. Background on the study: The study obtained an average of about 3.2 ug of DNA from sorted CD4+ and CD8+ cells.

TCR beta VDJ and CDR3 profiling used genomic DNA as template. TCRdb used MiXCR to reprocess the reads, holding one entry per CDR3 protein. The data contain over 150,000 distinct CDR3 sequences, 50% to 65% of them singletons. Notes on this clonotype: Its antigen remains unknown.

Study findings and constraints: Common to patients and controls were around 30 CD8+ CDR3 sequences.

The CDR3 runs 8 residues. Germline lookup yields CDR1 DFQATT and CDR2 SNEGSKA (reference sequence). Patients chosen for sequencing had CD8+CD57+ cells that had expanded, as shown by flow cytometry. Prior therapy had not been administered to any patient at the time of blood sampling. What was sequenced was sorted CD4+, CD8+, or CD8+CD57+ T cells (not recorded which) from PBMCs. The clonotype was recovered from a human donor with aplastic anemia. The V call is TRBV20-1, the J call TRBJ1-2; D not resolved. The CDR3 DNA is TGCACCCTTTCGGGCTACACCTTC. Protein: CTLSGYTF.